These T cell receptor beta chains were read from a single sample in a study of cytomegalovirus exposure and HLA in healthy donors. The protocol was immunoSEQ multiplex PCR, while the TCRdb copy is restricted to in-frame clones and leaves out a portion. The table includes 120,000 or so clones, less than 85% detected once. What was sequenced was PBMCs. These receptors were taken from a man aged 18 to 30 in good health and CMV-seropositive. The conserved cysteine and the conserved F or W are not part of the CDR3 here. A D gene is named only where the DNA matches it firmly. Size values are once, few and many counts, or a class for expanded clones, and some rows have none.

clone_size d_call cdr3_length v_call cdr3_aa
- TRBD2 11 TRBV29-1 SASAGGTDTQY
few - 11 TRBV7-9 ASSYAAGDGYT
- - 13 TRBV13 ASSLGWDNSYEQY
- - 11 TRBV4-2 ASSQEQGGTQY
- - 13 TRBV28 ASSLEDFSGNTIY
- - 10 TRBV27 ASSSGLSGYT
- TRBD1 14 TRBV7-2 ASSLPDRGYNSPLH
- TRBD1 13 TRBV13 ASSRRDRGGYGYT
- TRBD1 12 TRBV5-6 ASSNRDRVYGYT
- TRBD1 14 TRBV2 ARGGQGAQGSYEQY
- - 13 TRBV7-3 ASSSRAGAGGELF
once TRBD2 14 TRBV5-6 ASSLGLAGLTYEQY
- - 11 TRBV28 ASSLSGSYGYT
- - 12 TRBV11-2 ASSLEAGPYGYT
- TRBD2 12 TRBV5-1 ASSSGSAGETQY
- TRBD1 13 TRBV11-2 ASSLEGGLTDTQY
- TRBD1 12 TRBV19 ASCLGQGNQPQH
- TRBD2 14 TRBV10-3 AISELAGGSTDTQY
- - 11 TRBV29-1 SATGLSVGGYT
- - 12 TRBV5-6 ASRDTGANYGYT
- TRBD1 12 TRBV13 ASSWGTGDYEQY
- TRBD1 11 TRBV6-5 ASSVGQGGEAF
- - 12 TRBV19 ASSIVAGLDEQY
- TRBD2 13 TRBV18 ASSPSGGGSYEQY
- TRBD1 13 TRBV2 ASTNRRDRAGGYT
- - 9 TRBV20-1 SAPAQAQAF
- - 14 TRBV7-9 ASNPERSATYYGYT
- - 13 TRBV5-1 ASSPPSDSYTEAF
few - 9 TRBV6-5 ASSSSGELF
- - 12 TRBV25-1 ASSESGGRYGYT
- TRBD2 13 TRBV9 ASSVSGGDQETQY
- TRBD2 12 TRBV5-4 ASSLGTTTDTQY
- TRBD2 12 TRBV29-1 SVPTSGGSYEQY
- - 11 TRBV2 ASSRLPVDTQY
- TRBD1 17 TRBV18 ASSPPAKGGARMNTEAF
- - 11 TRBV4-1 ASSQDVYSPLH
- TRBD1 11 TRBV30 AWRGQGTYEQY
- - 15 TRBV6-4 ASTPGGGGAPGGTQY
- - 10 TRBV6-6 ASSPNNLGYT
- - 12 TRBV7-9 ASSLGGSLETQY
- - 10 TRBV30 AWSVWGRGYT
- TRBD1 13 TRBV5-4 ASSAGTDSNQPQH
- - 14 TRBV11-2 ASSLQRYENTGELF
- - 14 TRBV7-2 ASSSRSGTPSDTQY
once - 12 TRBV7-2 ASSFQGGSYEQY
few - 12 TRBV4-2 ASSYEHHTGELF
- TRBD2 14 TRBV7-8 ASSFFLAGANNEQF
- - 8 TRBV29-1 SVDVPVYT
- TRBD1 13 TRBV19 ASSSTDRVDEKLF
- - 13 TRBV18 ASSPGRDRRTEAF
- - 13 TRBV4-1 ASSRAGGRTGELF
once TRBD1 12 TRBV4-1 ASSPGQGQRTQY
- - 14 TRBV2 ASTPPPVSPGQPQH
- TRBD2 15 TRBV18 ASSHTRLADYTDTQY
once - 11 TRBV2 ASGGAGNQPQH